The 25 T cell receptor beta chains in this list originate from one sample, sequenced in a study of identifying expanded T cells in peripheral blood. The protocol was immunoSEQ multiplex PCR, while the TCRdb copy is restricted to in-frame clones and leaves out a portion. The sample contains around 120,000 clones, roughly 82% of which appear only once. Sequenced sample: blood. All receptors derive from a person between 18 and 75 years old in good health.

This clone was recorded once. This chain uses TRBV7-9 with TRBJ1-2; D remains unclear. Looked up from germline, CDR1 is SEHNR and CDR2 is FQNEAQ (reference sequence). This CDR3 is built from 12 residues. Trimming removed 5 bases from V and 5 bases from J, with 9 bases in between. The CDR3 region is CASSPDWYGYTF. The CDR3 bases are TGTGCCAGCAGCCCGGACTGGTATGGCTACACCTTC.

The table lists this clone with a few counts. The V and J genes are TRBV13 and TRBJ1-6, with no clear D. The CDR3 length is 12 residues. CDR1 PRHDT and CDR2 FYEKMQ come from the germline V gene (reference sequence). The V end lost 0 bases, the J end lost 11 bases, and 5 bases lay between the germline ends. The CDR3 coding sequence is TGTGCCAGCAGCTTAGGGATAACACCCCTCCACTTT. Its translation is CASSLGITPLHF.

The V call is TRBV5-1, the J call TRBJ1-4, with a weak D call TRBD1 (6 bases). Trimming shortened V by 7 bases and J by 7 bases, and 20 bases separated the two germline ends. Germline CDR1 reads SGHRS; CDR2 reads YFSETQ. The CDR3 is 15 amino acids. DNA for the CDR3: TGCGCCAGCTCCAAGGGAGGGGGGGCTGGTGAAAAACTGTTTTTT. Its protein is CASSKGGGAGEKLFF.

This clone was seen only once. V usage is TRBV10-3 and J usage is TRBJ1-6; 10 positions match TRBD1. The V segment lost 10 bases and the J segment 7 bases; nucleotides outside the gene matches: 4. The CDR3 runs 13 residues. Germline assignment: CDR1 ENHRY and CDR2 SYGVKD. CDR3 amino acids: CATGTGDNSPLHF. The CDR3, as DNA: TGTGCCACCGGGACAGGGGACAATTCACCCCTCCACTTT.

This clone was counted a single time. V and J are TRBV7-9 and TRBJ2-1; no firm D call. CDR3 length equals 11 residues. Germline V gene sequence: CDR1 SEHNR, CDR2 FQNEAQ (reference sequence). Trimming removed 5 bases from V and 8 bases from J, with 7 bases in between. CDR3 in amino acids: CASSAQYEQFF. Written as DNA, the CDR3 is TGTGCCAGCAGCGCCCAGTATGAGCAGTTCTTC.

The J gene is TRBJ1-5, the V gene TRBV19; 9 bases fit TRBD1. Germline CDR1 LNHDA, CDR2 SQIVND (reference sequence). CDR3 length: 16 amino acids. V lost 2 bases to trimming and J lost 6 bases; unmatched junction nucleotides: 8. The CDR3 reads CASSIWGQGMGQPQHF. In DNA, the CDR3 is TGTGCCAGTAGTATATGGGGACAGGGAATGGGTCAGCCCCAGCATTTT.

This sequence joins TRBV4-3 and TRBJ1-2; 10 nucleotides match TRBD1. This CDR3 has 14 amino acids. Unmatched junction bases numbered 2, after V lost 0 bases and J lost 7 bases. The germline CDR1 and CDR2 sequences are LGHNA and YSLEER. This CDR3 is CASSQEGTGVGYTF. The CDR3 nucleotides read TGCGCCAGCAGCCAAGAAGGGACAGGGGTTGGCTACACCTTC.

This chain joins TRBV2 and TRBJ1-5; 9 bases fit TRBD1. The germline V gene has CDR1 SNHLY and CDR2 FYNNEI. V lost 10 bases, J lost 0 bases, and 4 bases stayed unmatched. The CDR3 is 14 residues long. This CDR3 is CATKGQGSNQPQHF. DNA of the CDR3: TGTGCCACAAAGGGACAGGGTAGCAATCAGCCCCAGCATTTT.

The chain uses TRBV20-1 and TRBJ2-1, with D perhaps matching TRBD2 (5 bases). CDR1 DFQATT and CDR2 SNEGSKA come from the germline V gene (reference sequence). The CDR3 sequence is 11 residues long. The CDR3, as DNA: TGCAATGTCAGACAACGGGGTGAGCAGTTCTTC. Translating gives CNVRQRGEQFF.

J is TRBJ1-1 and V is TRBV6-5, with D hard to call. The CDR3 is made up of 13 amino acids. Germline V gene sequence: CDR1 MNHEY, CDR2 SVGAGI. V lost 6 bases to trimming and J lost 3 bases, with 11 bases between them. CDR3 in amino acids: CASSDGRDTEAFF. In nucleotides, the CDR3 is TGTGCCAGCAGCGACGGTAGGGACACTGAAGCTTTCTTT.

This chain connects TRBV9 to TRBJ1-6; 7 bases agree with TRBD1. Looked up from germline, CDR1 is SGDLS and CDR2 is YYNGEE. V lost 2 bases and J lost 9; bases outside the gene matches: 5. The CDR3 covers 14 residues. The CDR3 spells CASSVQGDSSPLHF. CDR3 bases: TGTGCCAGCAGCGTTCAGGGGGATAGTTCACCCCTCCACTTT.

The CDR3 DNA follows: TGTGCCAGCAGCTTTTACTCACTAGCGGGGTATGAGACCCAGTACTTC. Encoded protein: CASSFYSLAGYETQYF. V and J are TRBV11-3 and TRBJ2-5, with 10 bases lining up with TRBD2. The V and J ends lost 3 bases and 5 bases, in that order; junction bases with no gene match: 9. This CDR3 comprises 16 residues. Germline loops: CDR1 SGHNT, CDR2 YENEEA.

The chain carries TRBV19 and TRBJ1-2, with 7 bases lining up with TRBD1. V shed 7 bases and J 4 bases; nucleotides not matched to a gene: 12. Germline CDR1 is LNHDA and CDR2 is SQIVND (reference sequence). The CDR3 is made up of 15 amino acids. The CDR3: CASMWGTDNLYGYTF. CDR3 coding DNA: TGTGCCAGTATGTGGGGGACAGATAACCTCTATGGCTACACCTTC.

The genes are TRBV2 and TRBJ2-7, with no clear D. CDR1 and CDR2 from the germline V gene are SNHLY and FYNNEI. The ends were cut back, 6 bases at V and 2 bases at J, with 5 bases in the middle. This CDR3 contains 11 residues. CDR3 coding DNA: TGTGCCAGCAGATCGGCCTACGAGCAGTACTTC. This codes for CASRSAYEQYF.

The J gene is TRBJ1-1, the V gene TRBV7-2, with D tentatively TRBD1 (5 bases). V dropped 1 base and J dropped 3 bases, with 15 bases sitting between them. This CDR3 spans 16 amino acids. Germline lookup yields CDR1 SGHTA and CDR2 FQGNSA. Here the CDR3 DNA reads TGTGCCAGCAGCTTAGTCCCCAGGGCGGCTTACACTGAAGCTTTCTTT. The encoded protein is CASSLVPRAAYTEAFF.

The chain links TRBV7-9 to TRBJ1-1; 7 nucleotides line up with TRBD1. This CDR3 contains 13 residues. Germline V lookup: CDR1 SEHNR, CDR2 FQNEAQ (reference sequence). V trimming: 3 bases; J trimming: 10 bases; junction bases outside the gene matches: 8. The CDR3 DNA is TGTGCCAGCAGCTTTGGTCGACAGGGTATAGCTTTCTTT. Translated, it gives CASSFGRQGIAFF.

Of note for this clone: This sample also contains other DNA sequences that code for the same CDR3. This sequence joins TRBV6-5 and TRBJ1-1; D not resolved. The length of the CDR3 is 13 residues. Germline V gene data show CDR1 as MNHEY and CDR2 as SVGAGI. With 0 bases removed from V and 1 base from J, the gap between germline ends came to 3 bases. CDR3 residues: CASSYSANTEAFF. In DNA, the CDR3 is TGTGCCAGCAGTTACTCGGCGAACACTGAAGCTTTCTTT.

This chain links TRBV11-3 with TRBJ2-5; D gene ambiguous. The V gene lost 6 bases and the J gene lost 0 bases, with 11 bases spanning the gap. The CDR3 extends over 14 amino acids. Looked up from germline, CDR1 is SGHNT and CDR2 is YENEEA. CDR3 nucleotides: TGTGCCAGCAGAAAGGCCCAAAACCAAGAGACCCAGTACTTC. It yields the protein CASRKAQNQETQYF.

This clone was counted once. The chain uses TRBV7-9 and TRBJ2-7, with a possible D match to TRBD1 (6 bases). V was clipped by 1 base and J by 2 bases, with 12 bases between them. The CDR3 sequence is 15 residues long. CDR1 SEHNR and CDR2 FQNEAQ come from the germline V gene (reference sequence). The CDR3 nucleotides are TGTGCCAGCAGCTTAGAGGGGACATTTACCTACGAGCAGTACTTC. Amino acid sequence: CASSLEGTFTYEQYF. Supplemented by reference TRBV7-9 and TRBJ2-7, the full variable domain reads DTGVSQNPRHKITKRGQNVTFRCDPISEHNRLYWYRQTLGQGPEFLTYFQNEAQLEKSRLLSDRFSAERPKGSFSTLEIQRTEQGDSAMYLCASSLEGTFTYEQYFGPGTRLTVT.

This sequence joins TRBV6-5 and TRBJ2-7, with 12 bases that match TRBD1. The V gene end was trimmed by 2 bases and the J gene end by 4 bases; junction bases not matched to a gene: 3. CDR3 length: 15 residues. Germline loops: CDR1 MNHEY, CDR2 SVGAGI. The chain's CDR3 is CASSYRDRGQYEQYF. CDR3 nucleotides: TGTGCCAGCAGTTACCGGGACAGGGGGCAGTACGAGCAGTACTTC.

This clone was seen a single time. This chain joins TRBV29-1 and TRBJ1-1; TRBD1 is a possible D gene (5 bases). The germline V and J ends were trimmed by 5 bases and 8 bases, with 15 bases remaining between them. The CDR3 has 12 amino acids. Germline V gene data show CDR1 as SQVTM and CDR2 as ANQGSEA. The CDR3 DNA sequence: TGCAGCGTTAGGAGACAGCTACAAGAAGCTTTCTTT. Translation: CSVRRQLQEAFF.

The chain has TRBV9 and TRBJ1-2, with 7 bases lining up with TRBD1. Trimming at V came to 1 base and at J to 8 bases, leaving 14 bases not matched to a gene. Germline CDR1 reads SGDLS; CDR2 reads YYNGEE. This CDR3 spans 16 amino acids. The CDR3 reads CASSVSPAGAQGGYTF. CDR3 coding DNA: TGTGCCAGCAGCGTATCCCCAGCGGGGGCACAGGGGGGCTACACCTTC.

The chain carries TRBV30 and TRBJ2-7, with 11 bases identical to TRBD2. V lost 2 bases and J lost 5; bases outside the gene matches: 11. Germline V gene data show CDR1 as GTSNPN and CDR2 as SVGIG (reference sequence). This CDR3 spans 16 amino acids. In nucleotides, the CDR3 is TGTGCCTGGAGTATAGCGGGGGGGATCGGCTGGGACGAGCAGTACTTC. It yields the protein CAWSIAGGIGWDEQYF.

The genes are TRBV6-1 and TRBJ1-1; D is unresolved. CDR1 MNHNS and CDR2 SASEGT come from the germline V gene. The CDR3 covers 14 residues. With 5 bases removed from V and 4 bases from J, the gap between germline ends came to 14 bases. The DNA of the CDR3 is TGTGCCAGCAGTCCATACTTGGCGGGCACTGAAGCTTTCTTT. This codes for CASSPYLAGTEAFF.

This clone was seen a few times. The chain joins TRBV18 to TRBJ2-7; the match to TRBD2 covers 9 bases. The CDR3 contains 15 residues. The junction had 5 bases not matched to a gene; V was cut back by 2 bases and J by 3 bases. Germline V gene sequence: CDR1 KGHSH, CDR2 LQKENI. The CDR3: CASSPAGGPGYEQYF. The DNA of the CDR3 is TGTGCCAGCTCACCAGCGGGGGGGCCGGGCTACGAGCAGTACTTC.